These 6 T cell receptor beta chains were all obtained from the same sample, sequenced in a study of PD-L1 blockade in urothelial cancer (dated by TCRdb to 2016 to 2017). The library came from the immunoSEQ multiplex PCR assay. As stored in TCRdb, this immuneACCESS dataset retains in-frame rearrangements with V and J assigned. A fraction of the clones does not appear; measured against another copy, unresolved V genes explain less than half of the discrepancy, and the remainder lacks a known reason. This sample holds 38,000 or so clones; 70% to 90% were observed only once. The ten largest make up approximately 2.4% of the sample. Explained via the paper, the time point label denotes: peripheral blood 6 weeks after treatment start. The source was PBMCs, collected around atezolizumab (anti-PD-L1) treatment. Source of these receptors: a man in his sixties or seventies with urothelial cancer.

This chain joins TRBV14 and TRBJ2-7, with TRBD2 identical over 10 bases. The length of the CDR3 is 15 residues. V shed 0 bases, J shed 3 bases, and the junction held 2 bases outside the gene matches. Per the germline V gene, CDR1 is SGHDN and CDR2 is FVKESK. CDR3 in DNA: TGTGCCAGCAGCCAAGAACTAGCGGGATTCTACGAGCAGTACTTC. Protein product: CASSQELAGFYEQYF.

The rearrangement links TRBV15 to TRBJ2-5; tentative D call: TRBD1 (5 bases). Trimming stripped 1 base from V and 5 bases from J, with 14 bases between. This CDR3 spans 15 amino acids. Germline V gene data show CDR1 as LNHNV and CDR2 as YYDKDF (reference sequence). The chain's CDR3 is CATSRGTFKLETQYF. The CDR3 bases are TGTGCCACCAGCAGAGGGACATTCAAATTGGAGACCCAGTACTTC. The whole variable domain, remainder taken from reference TRBV15 and TRBJ2-5, is DAMVIQNPRYQVTQFGKPVTLSCSQTLNHNVMYWYQQKSSQAPKLLFHYYDKDFNNEADTPDNFQSRRPNTSFCFLDIRSPGLGDTAMYLCATSRGTFKLETQYFGPGTRLLVL.

This clone was picked up one time. The chain carries TRBV25-1 and TRBJ1-1, with no clear D. Trimming took off 4 bases at V and 1 base at J, with 13 bases between the two ends. This CDR3 has 15 residues. CDR1 MGHDK and CDR2 SYGVNS come from the germline V gene. In nucleotides, the CDR3 is TGTGCCAGCAGTGCTCACGGGCGGGGGAACACTGAAGCTTTCTTT. It translates to CASSAHGRGNTEAFF.

Sample share makes this clone medium-sized. The gene calls are TRBV28 and TRBJ2-7, with 8 bases matching TRBD2. Trimming at V came to 6 bases and at J to 3 bases, leaving 7 bases not matched to a gene. The CDR3 loop spans 14 amino acids. Germline CDR1 and CDR2: MDHEN and SYDVKM. The CDR3 nucleotides are TGTGCCAGCAGACCGGCGGGACTAGGCTACGAGCAGTACTTC. This translates into CASRPAGLGYEQYF.

The V call is TRBV5-1, the J call TRBJ2-4, with 8 bases matching TRBD2. This CDR3 has 12 amino acids. The germline gives CDR1 SGHRS, CDR2 YFSETQ. V lost 4 bases and J lost 9; bases outside the gene matches: 3. CDR3 loop: CASSTRGGIQYF. CDR3 in DNA: TGCGCCAGCAGCACCCGGGGGGGCATTCAGTACTTC.

The chain links TRBV27 to TRBJ1-1; D remains ambiguous. The CDR3 covers 13 residues. Germline V gene sequence: CDR1 MNHEY, CDR2 SMNVEV (reference sequence). Trimming took off 7 bases at V and 0 bases at J, with 9 bases between the two ends. The DNA for the CDR3 is TGTGCCAGCAAGTCTTCAGTGAACACTGAAGCTTTCTTT. Protein: CASKSSVNTEAFF.